Listed below are T cell receptor beta chains from one sample, sequenced in a study of cytomegalovirus exposure and HLA in healthy donors. The table came from immunoSEQ multiplex PCR; TCRdb's copy has only in-frame clones and leaves some out. This table holds 100,000 to 150,000 clones, 60% to 80% found once. The sequencing sample was made of PBMCs. The origin of the receptors is a woman aged 45-59 years in good health and CMV-seronegative. Each CDR3 is given with its conserved first and last residue. The D gene is left open where the match is weak.

cdr3_aa	v_call	cdr3_length	j_call	d_call
CSVVGHPPNYGYTF	TRBV29-1	14	TRBJ1-2	-
CASRNTGLPQETQYF	TRBV5-1	15	TRBJ2-5	-
CASSLMGGGAATEAFF	TRBV7-8	16	TRBJ1-1	-
CASSDSGLAMSTDTQYF	TRBV6-4	17	TRBJ2-3	TRBD2
CASSQNGGGADTQYF	TRBV7-3	15	TRBJ2-3	-
CASSLGQGASETQYF	TRBV5-1	15	TRBJ2-5	TRBD1
CAWSVLINQNEQFF	TRBV30	14	TRBJ2-1	-
CASSQGGQGLVYGYTF	TRBV4-3	16	TRBJ1-2	TRBD1
CASSEDLGRGYGYTF	TRBV9	15	TRBJ1-2	-
CSGAVTGANVLTF	TRBV29-1	13	TRBJ2-6	-
CASKEGGDTQYF	TRBV7-2	12	TRBJ2-3	-
CASTGLLSSNEQFF	TRBV19	14	TRBJ2-1	-
CAISVTGNYGYTF	TRBV10-3	13	TRBJ1-2	-
CASSSPSRGPAYEQYF	TRBV6-5	16	TRBJ2-7	-
CAISPDRVGSEQYF	TRBV10-3	14	TRBJ2-7	TRBD1
CASSLRDSAYNEQFF	TRBV27	15	TRBJ2-1	-
CASSFGRTYEQYF	TRBV7-3	13	TRBJ2-7	TRBD2
CASSRASGGSSYEQYF	TRBV27	16	TRBJ2-7	TRBD2
CASGRGSSSTDTQYF	TRBV5-4	15	TRBJ2-3	-